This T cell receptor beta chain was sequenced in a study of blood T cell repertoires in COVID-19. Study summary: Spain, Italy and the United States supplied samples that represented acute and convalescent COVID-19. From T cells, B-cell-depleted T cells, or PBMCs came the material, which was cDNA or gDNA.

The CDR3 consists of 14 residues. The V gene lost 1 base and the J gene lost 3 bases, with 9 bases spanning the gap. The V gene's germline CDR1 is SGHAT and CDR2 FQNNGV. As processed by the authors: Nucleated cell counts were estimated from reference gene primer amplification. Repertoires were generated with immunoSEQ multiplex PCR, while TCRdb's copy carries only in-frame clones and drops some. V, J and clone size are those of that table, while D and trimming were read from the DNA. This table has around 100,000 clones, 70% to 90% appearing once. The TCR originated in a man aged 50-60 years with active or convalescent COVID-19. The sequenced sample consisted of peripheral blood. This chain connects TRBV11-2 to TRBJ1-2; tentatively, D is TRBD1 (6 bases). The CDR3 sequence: CASSLAPGDYGYTF. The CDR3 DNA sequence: TGTGCCAGCAGCTTAGCCCCAGGGGACTATGGCTACACCTTC.